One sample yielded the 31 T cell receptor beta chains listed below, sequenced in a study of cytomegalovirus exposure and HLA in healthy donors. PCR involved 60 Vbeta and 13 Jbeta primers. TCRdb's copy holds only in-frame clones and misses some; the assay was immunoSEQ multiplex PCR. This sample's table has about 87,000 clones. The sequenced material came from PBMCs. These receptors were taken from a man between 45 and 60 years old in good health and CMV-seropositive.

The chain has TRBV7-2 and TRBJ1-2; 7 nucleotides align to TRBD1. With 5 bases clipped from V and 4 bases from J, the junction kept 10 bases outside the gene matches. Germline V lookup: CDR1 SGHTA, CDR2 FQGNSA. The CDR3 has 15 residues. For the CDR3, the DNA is TGTGCCAGCAGCGAATCCTCAGGGGGACCCTATGGCTACACCTTC. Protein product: CASSESSGGPYGYTF.

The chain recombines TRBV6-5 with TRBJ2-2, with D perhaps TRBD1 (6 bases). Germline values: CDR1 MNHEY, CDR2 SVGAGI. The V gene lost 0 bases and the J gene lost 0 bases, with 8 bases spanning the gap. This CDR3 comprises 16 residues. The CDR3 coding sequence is TGTGCCAGCAGTTACTCGACAGGAACGAACACCGGGGAGCTGTTTTTT. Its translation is CASSYSTGTNTGELFF.

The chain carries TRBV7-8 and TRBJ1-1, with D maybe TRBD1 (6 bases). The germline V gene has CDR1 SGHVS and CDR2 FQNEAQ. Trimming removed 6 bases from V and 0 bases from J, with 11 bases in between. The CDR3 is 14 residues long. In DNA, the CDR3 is TGTGCCAGCAGTAAAGGGGGAGTGAACACTGAAGCTTTCTTT. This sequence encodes CASSKGGVNTEAFF.

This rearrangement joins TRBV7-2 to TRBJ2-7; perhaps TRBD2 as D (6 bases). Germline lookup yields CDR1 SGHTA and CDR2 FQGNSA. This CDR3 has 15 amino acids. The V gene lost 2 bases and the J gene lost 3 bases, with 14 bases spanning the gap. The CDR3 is CASSLNWAGYYEQYV. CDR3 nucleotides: TGTGCCAGCAGCTTAAACTGGGCGGGATACTACGAGCAGTACGTC.

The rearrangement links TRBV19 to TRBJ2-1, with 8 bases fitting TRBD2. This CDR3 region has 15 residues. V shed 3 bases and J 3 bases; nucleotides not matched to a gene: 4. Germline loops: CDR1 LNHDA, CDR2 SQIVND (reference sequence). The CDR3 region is CASSMAGGVYNEQFF. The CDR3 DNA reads TGTGCCAGTAGTATGGCGGGGGGAGTCTACAATGAGCAGTTCTTC.

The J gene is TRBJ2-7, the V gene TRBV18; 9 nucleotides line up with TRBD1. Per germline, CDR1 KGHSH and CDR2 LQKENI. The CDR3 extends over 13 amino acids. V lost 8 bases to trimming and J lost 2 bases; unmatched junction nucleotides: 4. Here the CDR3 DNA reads TGTGCCAGCGGACAGGGGTCAACCTACGAGCAGTACTTC. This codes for CASGQGSTYEQYF.

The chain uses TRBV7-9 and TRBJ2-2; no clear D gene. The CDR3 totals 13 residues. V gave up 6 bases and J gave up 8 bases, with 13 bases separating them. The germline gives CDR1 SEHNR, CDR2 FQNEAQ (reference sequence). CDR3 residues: CASSRSPGGELFF. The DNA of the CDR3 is TGTGCCAGCAGTCGGAGTCCCGGTGGGGAGCTGTTTTTT.

CDR3 in amino acids: CASSVGGDWLTDTQYF. In DNA, the CDR3 is TGTGCCAGCAGCGTAGGGGGGGACTGGCTCACAGATACGCAGTATTTT. This chain uses TRBV9 with TRBJ2-3, with D possibly TRBD2 on 6 matching bases. The CDR3 runs 16 residues. Trimming shortened V by 0 bases and J by 2 bases, and 13 bases separated the two germline ends. Germline lookup yields CDR1 SGDLS and CDR2 YYNGEE.

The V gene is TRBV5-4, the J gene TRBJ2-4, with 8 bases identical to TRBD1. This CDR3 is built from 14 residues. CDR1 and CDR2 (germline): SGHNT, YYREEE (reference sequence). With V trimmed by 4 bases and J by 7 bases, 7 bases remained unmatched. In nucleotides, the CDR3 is TGTGCCAGCAGCCCCGAACAGGGGGGTAACATTCAGTACTTC. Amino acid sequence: CASSPEQGGNIQYF.

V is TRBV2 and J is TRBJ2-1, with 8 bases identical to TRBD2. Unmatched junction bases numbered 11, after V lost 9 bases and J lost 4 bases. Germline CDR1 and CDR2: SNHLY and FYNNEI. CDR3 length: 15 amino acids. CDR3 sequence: CASPGTRSGYNEQFF. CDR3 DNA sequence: TGTGCCAGTCCCGGGACTAGGAGTGGGTACAATGAGCAGTTCTTC.

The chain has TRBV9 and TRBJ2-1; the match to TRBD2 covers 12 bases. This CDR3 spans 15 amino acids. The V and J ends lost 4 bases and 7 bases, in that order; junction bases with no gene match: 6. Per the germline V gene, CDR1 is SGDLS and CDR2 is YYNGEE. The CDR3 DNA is TGTGCCAGCAGCTCTAGCGGGAGGGGGGGAAATGAGCAGTTCTTC. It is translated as CASSSSGRGGNEQFF.

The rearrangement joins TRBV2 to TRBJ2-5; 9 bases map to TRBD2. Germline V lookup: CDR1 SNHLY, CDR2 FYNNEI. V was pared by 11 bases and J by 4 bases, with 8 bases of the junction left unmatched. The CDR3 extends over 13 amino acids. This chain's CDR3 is CACLAGRVETQYF. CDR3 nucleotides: TGTGCCTGCCTAGCGGGGCGCGTAGAGACCCAGTACTTC.

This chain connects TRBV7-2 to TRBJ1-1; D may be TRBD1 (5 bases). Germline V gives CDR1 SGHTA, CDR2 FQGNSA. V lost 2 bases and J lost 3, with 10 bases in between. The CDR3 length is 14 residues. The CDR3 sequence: CASSLRGGDTEAFF. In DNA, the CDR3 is TGTGCCAGCAGCTTACGTGGAGGGGACACTGAAGCTTTCTTT.

This CDR3 reads CASSPGGSGYNEQFF. For the CDR3, the DNA is TGTGCCAGCAGCCCCGGCGGGAGTGGTTACAATGAGCAGTTCTTC. V is TRBV14 and J is TRBJ2-1; 7 positions match TRBD2. V shed 4 bases and J 4 bases; nucleotides not matched to a gene: 7. The germline V gene has CDR1 SGHDN and CDR2 FVKESK. This CDR3 contains 15 residues.

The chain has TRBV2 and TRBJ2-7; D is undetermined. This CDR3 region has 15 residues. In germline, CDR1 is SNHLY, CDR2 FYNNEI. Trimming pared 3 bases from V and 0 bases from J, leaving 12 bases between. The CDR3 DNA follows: TGTGCCAGCAGTGATCCGAGTCTTACCTCCTACGAGCAGTACTTC. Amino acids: CASSDPSLTSYEQYF.

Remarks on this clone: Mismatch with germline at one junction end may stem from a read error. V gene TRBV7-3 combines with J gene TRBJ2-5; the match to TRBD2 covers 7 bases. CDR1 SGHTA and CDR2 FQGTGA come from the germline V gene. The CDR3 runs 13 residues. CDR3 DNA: TGTGCCAGCAGTCTAACGGGGGGAGAGGGAGCCAACTTC. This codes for CASSLTGGEGANF.

CDR3 residues: CASSENLAGGGYEQFF. CDR3 in DNA: TGTGCCAGCAGTGAGAACCTAGCGGGAGGAGGCTATGAGCAGTTCTTC. The chain carries TRBV6-4 and TRBJ2-1; the match to TRBD2 covers 11 bases. Trimming took 3 bases from V and 8 from J; bases not matched to a gene: 9. The CDR3 extends over 16 amino acids. Per the germline V gene, CDR1 is MRHNA and CDR2 is SNTAGT.

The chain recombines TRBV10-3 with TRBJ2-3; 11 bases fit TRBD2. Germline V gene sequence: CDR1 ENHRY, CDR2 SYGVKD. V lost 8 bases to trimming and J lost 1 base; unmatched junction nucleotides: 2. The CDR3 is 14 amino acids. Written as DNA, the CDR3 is TGTGCCATCGGTAGCGGGAGGGGCACAGATACGCAGTATTTT. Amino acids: CAIGSGRGTDTQYF.

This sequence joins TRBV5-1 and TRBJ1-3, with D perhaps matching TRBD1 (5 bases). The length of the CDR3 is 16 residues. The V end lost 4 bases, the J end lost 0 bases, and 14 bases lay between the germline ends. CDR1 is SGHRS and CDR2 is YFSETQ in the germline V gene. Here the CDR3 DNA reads TGCGCCAGCAGCCCATTAAAGGGACTCTCTGGAAACACCATATATTTT. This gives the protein CASSPLKGLSGNTIYF.

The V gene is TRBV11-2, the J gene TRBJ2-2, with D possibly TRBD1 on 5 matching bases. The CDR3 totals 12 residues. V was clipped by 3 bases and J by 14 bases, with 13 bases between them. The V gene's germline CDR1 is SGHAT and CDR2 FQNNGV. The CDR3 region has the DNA TGTGCCAGCAGCTTGGGGCCCTGGCCTCTGTTTTTT. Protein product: CASSLGPWPLFF.

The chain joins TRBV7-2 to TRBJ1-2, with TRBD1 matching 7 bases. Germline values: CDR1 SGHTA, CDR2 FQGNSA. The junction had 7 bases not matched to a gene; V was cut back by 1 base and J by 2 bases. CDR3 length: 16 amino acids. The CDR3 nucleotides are TGTGCCAGCAGCTTAGTAGCGGGACAGCCCAACTATGGCTACACCTTC. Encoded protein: CASSLVAGQPNYGYTF.

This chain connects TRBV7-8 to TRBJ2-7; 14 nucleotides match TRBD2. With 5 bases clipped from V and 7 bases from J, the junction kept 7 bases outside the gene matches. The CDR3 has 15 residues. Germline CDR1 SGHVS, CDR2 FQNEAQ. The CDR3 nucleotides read TGTGCCAGCAGCCGGGGACTAGCGGGAGTTTATGAGCAGTACGTC. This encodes CASSRGLAGVYEQYV.

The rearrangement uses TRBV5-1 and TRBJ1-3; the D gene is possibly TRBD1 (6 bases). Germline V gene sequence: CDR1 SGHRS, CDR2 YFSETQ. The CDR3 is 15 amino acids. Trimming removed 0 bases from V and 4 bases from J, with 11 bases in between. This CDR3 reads CASSLDTGSGNTIYF. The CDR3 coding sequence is TGCGCCAGCAGCTTGGATACAGGGTCCGGAAACACCATATATTTT.

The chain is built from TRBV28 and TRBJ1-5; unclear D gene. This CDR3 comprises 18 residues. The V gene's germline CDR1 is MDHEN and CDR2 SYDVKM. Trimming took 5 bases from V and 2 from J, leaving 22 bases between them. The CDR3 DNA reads TGTGCCAGCAGTCCCCGGACTCCGGGGTCGTTCCGCAATCAGCCCCAGCATTTT. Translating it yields CASSPRTPGSFRNQPQHF.

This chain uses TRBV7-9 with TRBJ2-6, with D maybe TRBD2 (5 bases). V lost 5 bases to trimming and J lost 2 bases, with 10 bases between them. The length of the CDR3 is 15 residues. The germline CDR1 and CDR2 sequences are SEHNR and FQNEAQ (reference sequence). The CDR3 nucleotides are TGTGCCAGCAGCCTAGTGCGGGCTGGGGCCAACGTCCTGACTTTC. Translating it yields CASSLVRAGANVLTF.

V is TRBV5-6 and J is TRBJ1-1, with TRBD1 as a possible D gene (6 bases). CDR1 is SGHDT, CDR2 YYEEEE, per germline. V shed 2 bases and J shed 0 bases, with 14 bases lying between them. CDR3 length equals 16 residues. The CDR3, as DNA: TGTGCCAGCAGCTTTGGGGGCTCACCACTGAACACTGAAGCTTTCTTT. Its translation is CASSFGGSPLNTEAFF.

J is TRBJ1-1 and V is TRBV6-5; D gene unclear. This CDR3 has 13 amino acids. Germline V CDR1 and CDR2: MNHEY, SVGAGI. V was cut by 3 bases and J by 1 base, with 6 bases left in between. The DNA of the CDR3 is TGTGCCAGCAGTTATGCGCGGAACACTGAAGCTTTCTTT. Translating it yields CASSYARNTEAFF.

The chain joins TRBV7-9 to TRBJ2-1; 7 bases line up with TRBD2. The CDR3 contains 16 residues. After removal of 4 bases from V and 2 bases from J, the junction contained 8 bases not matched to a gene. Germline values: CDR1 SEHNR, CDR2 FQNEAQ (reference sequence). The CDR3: CASSWRASGAYNEQFF. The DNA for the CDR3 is TGTGCCAGCAGCTGGCGCGCTAGCGGAGCCTACAATGAGCAGTTCTTC.

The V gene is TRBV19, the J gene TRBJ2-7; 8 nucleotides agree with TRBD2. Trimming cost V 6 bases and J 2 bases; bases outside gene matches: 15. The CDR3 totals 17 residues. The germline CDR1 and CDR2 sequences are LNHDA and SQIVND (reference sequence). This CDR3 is CASSGRSGRGIPYEQYF. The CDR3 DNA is TGTGCCAGTAGCGGGCGCTCCGGGAGGGGGATACCCTACGAGCAGTACTTC. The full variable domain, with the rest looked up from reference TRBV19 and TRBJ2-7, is DGGITQSPKYLFRKEGQNVTLSCEQNLNHDAMYWYRQDPGQGLRLIYYSQIVNDFQKGDIAEGYSVSREKKESFPLTVTSAQKNPTAFYLCASSGRSGRGIPYEQYFGPGTRLTVT.

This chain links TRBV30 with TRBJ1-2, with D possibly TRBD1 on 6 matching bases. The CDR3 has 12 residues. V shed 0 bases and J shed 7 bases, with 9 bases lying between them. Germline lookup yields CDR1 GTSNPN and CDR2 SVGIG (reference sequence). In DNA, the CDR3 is TGTGCCTGGAGTGTTGGGGGCGGTGGCTACACCTTC. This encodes CAWSVGGGGYTF.

CDR3 nucleotide sequence: TGCGCCAGCAGTGGGAGGTTAGCTAGCACACCTGGCGAGCAGTTCTTC. It encodes CASSGRLASTPGEQFF. J is TRBJ2-1 and V is TRBV10-2; possibly TRBD2 for D (5 bases). Germline V gene sequence: CDR1 WSHSY, CDR2 SAAADI. This CDR3 is 16 amino acids long. Trimming pared 4 bases from V and 10 bases from J, leaving 23 bases between.